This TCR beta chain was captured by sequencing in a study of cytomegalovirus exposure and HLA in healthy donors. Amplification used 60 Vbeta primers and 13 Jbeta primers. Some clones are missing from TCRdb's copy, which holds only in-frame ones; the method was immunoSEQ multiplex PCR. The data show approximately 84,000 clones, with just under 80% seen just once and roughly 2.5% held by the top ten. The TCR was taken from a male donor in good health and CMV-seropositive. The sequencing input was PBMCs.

The CDR3 DNA reads as TGTGCCAGCAGTGAACTTCTAGCGGGAGTAACCGAGCAGTACTTC. Its protein is CASSELLAGVTEQYF. The V gene is TRBV2, the J gene TRBJ2-7, with 10 bases identical to TRBD2. The germline V gene encodes CDR1 SNHLY and CDR2 FYNNEI. The V and J ends lost 2 bases and 6 bases, in that order; junction bases with no gene match: 7. CDR3 length: 15 residues.